The TCR beta chain described here comes from a study of T cell repertoires in cytomegalovirus infection (dated by TCRdb to the late 2010s). For the study in its entirety: Recently identified HLA-C-restricted CMV epitopes, whose presentation resists viral immunomodulation, were targeted by peptide stimulations together with well-studied HLA-B-restricted epitopes. Because public TCR beta signatures pointed to carriage of CMV infection together with the matching HLA type, the HLA type of each donor mattered for the analysis. The study at large found these results: Cumulative frequency of public TCR beta family members discriminated carriers of CMV infection plus the relevant HLA type in this cohort and an independent roughly 340-donor cohort. The ex vivo response was dominated by HLA-C-restricted CMV-specific TCR beta clonotypes, and the single most frequent clonotype in two of eight donors was supplied by these HLA-C-restricted clonotypes.

This clonotype was recorded a few times. The antigen it binds to is not known. One base away there is no much larger clone; base qualities are not given. The germline V gene (reference sequence) gives CDR1 as DFQATT and CDR2 as SNEGSKA. Here V drops 6 bases and J drops 6 bases, and the junction holds 3 bases not matched to any gene. Reading from cysteine to phenylalanine, the CDR3 counts 13 amino acids. This entry keeps only the CDR3 DNA: 39 bases, framed from base 1. The sequencer was an Illumina HiSeq 1500. TCRdb cleaned the public reads at Q25 with fastp, built clones with MiXCR and kept in-frame beta chains. Entries that share a CDR3 protein sequence are merged under the most common genes and DNA. The sample profile shows about 500,000 distinct CDR3 sequences; about 33% of them were found once. The ten most abundant clones make up roughly a sixth of the sample. Reading the label with the study, this specimen's treatment or condition is: in vitro stimulation with specific CMV peptide epitopes to enrich CMV-specific T cells.

This specimen consisted of cultured PBMCs, obtained from culture after CMV antigen stimulation. The TCR was taken from a human donor in good health (CMV status not recorded). Some clones in this sample may be carry-over from other donors' samples. In this chain, TRBV20-1 is recombined with TRBJ2-7, with 15 bases in between that match TRBD2. This receptor has the CDR3 CSARTSGRGEQYF. The bases are TGCAGTGCCCGGACTAGCGGGAGGGGCGAGCAGTACTTC.